A selection of T cell receptor beta chains follows, all from one sample in a study of memory CD4+ T cells and cytomegalovirus serostatus. Using immunoSEQ multiplex PCR, the repertoire was profiled, and TCRdb retains in-frame clones only, with some absent. This table holds tens of thousands of clones, 82% found once. Sequenced material: memory CD4+ T cells from blood. These receptor sequences come from an adult in good health and CMV-seronegative. Each CDR3 is given with its conserved first and last residue. D genes are given only for firm matches. Clone size, where shown, is once, few, many, or a class for clones that have expanded.

v_gene: TRBV11-3
d_gene: .
j_gene: TRBJ2-5
abundance: .
CDR3aa: CASSEGGVRETQYF
CDR3nt: TGTGCCAGCAGCGAAGGAGGGGTCCGAGAGACCCAGTACTTC

v_gene: TRBV11-2
d_gene: .
j_gene: TRBJ2-7
abundance: many
CDR3aa: CASSPSTGGYEQYF
CDR3nt: TGTGCCAGCAGCCCCTCGACCGGAGGCTACGAGCAGTACTTC

v_gene: TRBV27
d_gene: .
j_gene: TRBJ1-4
abundance: .
CDR3aa: CASSSTGGEKLFF
CDR3nt: TGTGCCAGCAGTTCTACAGGTGGGGAAAAACTGTTTTTT

v_gene: TRBV28
d_gene: .
j_gene: TRBJ2-5
abundance: .
CDR3aa: CASSFPARRETQYF
CDR3nt: TGTGCCAGCAGTTTCCCGGCCAGGAGAGAGACCCAGTACTTC

v_gene: TRBV19
d_gene: TRBD2
j_gene: TRBJ2-2
abundance: .
CDR3aa: CASSKAGWGSGELFF
CDR3nt: TGTGCCAGTAGTAAAGCGGGGTGGGGCTCCGGGGAGCTGTTTTTT

v_gene: TRBV20-1
d_gene: .
j_gene: TRBJ1-1
abundance: few
CDR3aa: CSAGRDTEAFF
CDR3nt: TGCAGTGCGGGCAGGGACACTGAAGCTTTCTTT

v_gene: TRBV18
d_gene: .
j_gene: TRBJ1-4
abundance: .
CDR3aa: CASSSAQATNEKLFF
CDR3nt: TGTGCCAGCTCATCCGCACAAGCAACTAATGAAAAACTGTTTTTT

v_gene: TRBV2
d_gene: .
j_gene: TRBJ2-2
abundance: .
CDR3aa: CASSLPQGNTGELFF
CDR3nt: TGTGCCAGCAGCCTACCTCAGGGGAACACCGGGGAGCTGTTTTTT

v_gene: TRBV28
d_gene: .
j_gene: TRBJ2-7
abundance: .
CDR3aa: CATRGDRYEQYF
CDR3nt: TGTGCCACCCGAGGGGATCGATACGAGCAGTACTTC

v_gene: TRBV19
d_gene: .
j_gene: TRBJ1-2
abundance: .
CDR3aa: CASSIGLQKEGYGYTF
CDR3nt: TGTGCCAGTAGCATCGGACTCCAGAAGGAGGGCTATGGCTACACCTTC

v_gene: TRBV4-2
d_gene: .
j_gene: TRBJ2-5
abundance: .
CDR3aa: CASSQDPRGGEQETQYF
CDR3nt: TGTGCCAGCAGCCAAGACCCCCGTGGAGGGGAGCAAGAGACCCAGTACTTC

v_gene: TRBV10-1
d_gene: TRBD2
j_gene: TRBJ2-1
abundance: .
CDR3aa: CASSRSGSLNEQFF
CDR3nt: TGCGCCAGCTCCCGTAGCGGGAGCCTCAATGAGCAGTTCTTC

v_gene: TRBV20-1
d_gene: .
j_gene: TRBJ1-1
abundance: few
CDR3aa: CSAAGQGIPFF
CDR3nt: TGCAGTGCTGCAGGCCAGGGGATTCCTTTCTTT

v_gene: TRBV7-6
d_gene: .
j_gene: TRBJ2-2
abundance: .
CDR3aa: CASSDLATGVAGELFF
CDR3nt: TGTGCCAGCAGCGATCTAGCGACCGGAGTCGCCGGGGAGCTGTTTTTT

v_gene: TRBV5-1
d_gene: TRBD2
j_gene: TRBJ2-7
abundance: once
CDR3aa: CASSVGGGNRYEQYF
CDR3nt: TGCGCCAGCAGCGTCGGGGGGGGGAATCGCTACGAGCAGTACTTC

v_gene: TRBV19
d_gene: .
j_gene: TRBJ1-6
abundance: .
CDR3aa: CASSDVGAYNSPLHF
CDR3nt: TGTGCCAGTAGTGACGTCGGAGCCTATAATTCACCCCTCCACTTT

v_gene: TRBV29-1
d_gene: TRBD2
j_gene: TRBJ2-5
abundance: .
CDR3aa: CSVEGGSTRGGETQYF
CDR3nt: TGCAGCGTTGAAGGCGGGAGCACCCGGGGAGGAGAGACCCAGTACTTC

v_gene: TRBV5-1
d_gene: .
j_gene: TRBJ2-3
abundance: .
CDR3aa: CASSPTGTLGGNTQYF
CDR3nt: TGCGCCAGCAGCCCAACCGGGACACTCGGAGGAAATACGCAGTATTTT

v_gene: TRBV19
d_gene: TRBD2
j_gene: TRBJ2-2
abundance: .
CDR3aa: CASSMGLALNTGELFF
CDR3nt: TGTGCCAGTAGTATGGGACTAGCCCTCAACACCGGGGAGCTGTTTTTT

v_gene: TRBV6-5
d_gene: .
j_gene: TRBJ1-1
abundance: .
CDR3aa: CASIGQGMSAFF
CDR3nt: TGTGCCAGCATAGGGCAGGGGATGTCCGCTTTCTTT

v_gene: TRBV19
d_gene: .
j_gene: TRBJ1-1
abundance: once
CDR3aa: CASTKGDTHLNTEAFF
CDR3nt: TGTGCCAGTACCAAGGGGGACACTCATTTGAACACTGAAGCTTTCTTT

v_gene: TRBV19
d_gene: .
j_gene: TRBJ2-2
abundance: .
CDR3aa: CASTPGVTITGELFF
CDR3nt: TGTGCCAGTACCCCAGGAGTGACGATCACCGGGGAGCTGTTTTTT

v_gene: TRBV25-1
d_gene: .
j_gene: TRBJ1-2
abundance: .
CDR3aa: CASSYNPNYGYTF
CDR3nt: TGTGCCAGCAGTTACAACCCCAACTATGGCTACACCTTC

v_gene: TRBV6-6
d_gene: .
j_gene: TRBJ2-7
abundance: .
CDR3aa: CASSYSHEAPYEQYF
CDR3nt: TGTGCCAGCAGTTACTCCCATGAGGCTCCCTACGAGCAGTACTTC

v_gene: TRBV5-4
d_gene: .
j_gene: TRBJ2-7
abundance: .
CDR3aa: CASSFMAGGAYEQYF
CDR3nt: TGTGCCAGCAGCTTTATGGCAGGGGGGGCCTACGAGCAGTACTTC

v_gene: TRBV19
d_gene: TRBD1
j_gene: TRBJ2-6
abundance: .
CDR3aa: CASSEIRTGQGANVLTF
CDR3nt: TGTGCCAGTAGCGAAATCAGGACAGGGCAAGGGGCCAACGTCCTGACTTTC

v_gene: TRBV5-6
d_gene: .
j_gene: TRBJ1-5
abundance: .
CDR3aa: CASSLGHGDQPQHF
CDR3nt: TGTGCCAGCAGCTTGGGACACGGTGATCAGCCCCAGCATTTT

v_gene: TRBV7-9
d_gene: .
j_gene: TRBJ2-1
abundance: .
CDR3aa: CASSQGTRNEQFF
CDR3nt: TGTGCCAGCAGCCAAGGGACTCGCAATGAGCAGTTCTTC

v_gene: TRBV6-5
d_gene: TRBD1
j_gene: TRBJ1-2
abundance: few
CDR3aa: CASSYSRTGGGYGYTF
CDR3nt: TGTGCCAGCAGTTACTCGAGGACAGGGGGCGGCTATGGCTACACCTTC

v_gene: TRBV7-9
d_gene: TRBD2
j_gene: TRBJ2-3
abundance: .
CDR3aa: CASSPSGSRTDTQYF
CDR3nt: TGTGCCAGCAGCCCTAGCGGGAGTCGAACAGATACGCAGTATTTT

v_gene: TRBV7-8
d_gene: .
j_gene: TRBJ1-3
abundance: few
CDR3aa: CASTRVSDTIYF
CDR3nt: TGTGCCAGCACCAGGGTTTCAGACACCATATATTTT

v_gene: TRBV2
d_gene: TRBD2
j_gene: TRBJ2-1
abundance: .
CDR3aa: CASDSGPGNEQFF
CDR3nt: TGTGCCAGCGATAGCGGGCCGGGCAATGAGCAGTTCTTC

v_gene: TRBV11-2
d_gene: TRBD1
j_gene: TRBJ2-7
abundance: .
CDR3aa: CASSSFRGYNYEQYF
CDR3nt: TGTGCCAGCAGCTCCTTCAGGGGGTACAACTACGAGCAGTACTTC

v_gene: TRBV28
d_gene: .
j_gene: TRBJ1-2
abundance: .
CDR3aa: CASSRTLVKSNYGYTF
CDR3nt: TGTGCCAGCAGTCGAACATTGGTCAAATCTAACTATGGCTACACCTTC

v_gene: TRBV23-1
d_gene: TRBD1
j_gene: TRBJ1-6
abundance: .
CDR3aa: CASSQVESQGALHF
CDR3nt: TGCGCCAGCAGTCAAGTAGAGTCCCAGGGGGCCCTCCACTTT

v_gene: TRBV30
d_gene: .
j_gene: TRBJ2-5
abundance: .
CDR3aa: CAWSVRGIPQYF
CDR3nt: TGTGCCTGGAGTGTACGGGGGATCCCCCAGTACTTC

v_gene: TRBV6-1
d_gene: TRBD1
j_gene: TRBJ1-3
abundance: .
CDR3aa: CASSEWGQGANRNTIYF
CDR3nt: TGTGCCAGCAGTGAATGGGGACAGGGGGCTAATAGAAACACCATATATTTT

v_gene: TRBV10-1
d_gene: .
j_gene: TRBJ1-1
abundance: .
CDR3aa: CASSFGLNTEAFF
CDR3nt: TGCGCCAGCAGCTTTGGGTTGAACACTGAAGCTTTCTTT

v_gene: TRBV2
d_gene: TRBD2
j_gene: TRBJ2-7
abundance: .
CDR3aa: CASSGTRYEQYF
CDR3nt: TGTGCCAGCAGCGGGACTAGATACGAGCAGTACTTC

v_gene: TRBV7-6
d_gene: .
j_gene: TRBJ1-4
abundance: .
CDR3aa: CASSRTGTNEKLFF
CDR3nt: TGTGCCAGCAGCAGGACGGGAACTAATGAAAAACTGTTTTTT

v_gene: TRBV5-4
d_gene: TRBD1
j_gene: TRBJ2-3
abundance: .
CDR3aa: CASSLGGTGGGTDTQYF
CDR3nt: TGTGCCAGCAGCTTGGGGGGGACAGGGGGCGGCACAGATACGCAGTATTTT

v_gene: TRBV7-8
d_gene: .
j_gene: TRBJ1-1
abundance: .
CDR3aa: CASRLSGSEGEAFF
CDR3nt: TGTGCCAGCAGGCTCAGTGGGTCTGAGGGAGAAGCTTTCTTT

v_gene: TRBV15
d_gene: TRBD2
j_gene: TRBJ2-7
abundance: .
CDR3aa: CATSRDGEGRNEQYF
CDR3nt: TGTGCCACCAGCAGAGATGGGGAGGGGAGAAACGAGCAGTACTTC